The 21 T cell receptor beta chains listed next were all sequenced from one sample in a study of beta chain features in type 1 diabetes. General observations from the study: There was a moderate but significant shortening of TCRB CDR3s in all four CD4+ subsets of Type 1 diabetes patients.

The isolated RNA, all of it, was reverse transcribed, so expressed TCRB transcripts were what got sequenced. TCRdb keeps only in-frame clones here, not all; method: immunoSEQ multiplex PCR. The sample yields 140,000 to 150,000 clones, approximately 13% seen once. Antigen specificity for these receptors is unknown. Material: central memory CD4+ T cells from blood. The source of these receptors is a man aged 18 to 30 with type 1 diabetes.

This clone was seen only a few times. This chain joins TRBV19 and TRBJ2-7; the D call may be TRBD1 or TRBD2 (5 bases each). The V gene lost 6 bases and the J gene lost 6 bases, with 15 bases spanning the gap. This CDR3 spans 13 amino acids. CDR1 is LNHDA, CDR2 SQIVND, per germline (reference sequence). The CDR3 bases are TGTGCCAGTAGCCCCGCGGGTCAGGGCGAGCAGTACTTC. This translates into CASSPAGQGEQYF.

This clone turned up a few times. The rearrangement joins TRBV4-1 to TRBJ2-7; D gene unclear. Germline lookup yields CDR1 MGHRA and CDR2 YSYEKL. Trimming took off 7 bases at V and 2 bases at J, with 12 bases between the two ends. This CDR3 region has 13 residues. The DNA of the CDR3 is TGCGCCAGCACCCCGGACGGAGCCTACGAGCAGTACTTC. This sequence encodes CASTPDGAYEQYF.

This clone was seen more than once but under ten times. This chain links TRBV27 with TRBJ2-5; TRBD2 agrees at 7 bases. The junction had 6 bases not matched to a gene; V was cut back by 2 bases and J by 3 bases. Per germline, CDR1 MNHEY and CDR2 SMNVEV (reference sequence). The CDR3 runs 15 residues. CDR3 residues: CASSLMAGTKETQYF. CDR3 nucleotides: TGTGCCAGCAGTTTAATGGCAGGGACTAAAGAGACCCAGTACTTC.

The chain links TRBV25-1 to TRBJ1-2; tentatively, D is TRBD1 (5 bases). The V gene's germline CDR1 is MGHDK and CDR2 SYGVNS. With 11 bases removed from V and 3 bases from J, the gap between germline ends came to 13 bases. The CDR3 contains 12 residues. The CDR3 DNA reads TGTGCCTTAGTGGGCAGGGACTATGGCTACACCTTC. The encoded protein is CALVGRDYGYTF.

This clone was seen only a few times. The rearrangement joins TRBV10-3 to TRBJ1-5, with 7 bases lining up with TRBD1. The CDR3 spans 14 residues. J was trimmed by 5 bases and V by 10 bases; bases with no gene match: 11. Germline-derived CDR1 and CDR2 are ENHRY and SYGVKD. The CDR3 spells CATGDRAEDQPQHF. The CDR3 bases are TGTGCCACCGGCGACAGGGCTGAGGATCAGCCCCAGCATTTT.

V usage is TRBV6-6 and J usage is TRBJ1-2; D is possibly TRBD1 (6 bases). CDR3 length equals 16 residues. CDR1 and CDR2 (germline): MNHNY, SVGAGI (reference sequence). The germline V and J ends were trimmed by 0 bases and 0 bases, with 11 bases remaining between them. The CDR3 here is CASSYSRNRANYGYTF. Here the CDR3 DNA reads TGTGCCAGCAGTTACTCGAGGAACAGGGCTAACTATGGCTACACCTTC.

The rearrangement uses TRBV14 and TRBJ1-1; 8 nucleotides align to TRBD1. This CDR3 comprises 13 residues. V gave up 6 bases and J gave up 11 bases; unmatched junction bases: 11. Germline V gene lookup returns CDR1 SGHDN and CDR2 FVKESK. The CDR3 region has the DNA TGTGCCAGCAGATCAACAGGGGGAACCGAGGCTTTCTTT. It codes for CASRSTGGTEAFF. The whole variable domain, filled in from reference TRBV14 and TRBJ1-1, reads EAGVTQFPSHSVIEKGQTVTLRCDPISGHDNLYWYRRVMGKEIKFLLHFVKESKQDESGMPNNRFLAERTGGTYSTLKVQPAELEDSGVYFCASRSTGGTEAFFGQGTRLTVV.

This chain uses TRBV30 with TRBJ2-1, with 12 nucleotides matching TRBD2. The CDR3 is 15 amino acids. Germline lookup yields CDR1 GTSNPN and CDR2 SVGIG (reference sequence). V shed 4 bases and J 4 bases; nucleotides not matched to a gene: 5. Here the CDR3 reads CAWTGLAGSYNEQFF. DNA for the CDR3: TGTGCCTGGACAGGACTAGCGGGATCTTACAATGAGCAGTTCTTC.

The chain joins TRBV2 to TRBJ2-1; the D gene is possibly TRBD1 (6 bases). V dropped 4 bases and J dropped 9 bases, with 10 bases sitting between them. This CDR3 spans 12 amino acids. Germline CDR1 reads SNHLY; CDR2 reads FYNNEI. The CDR3 DNA follows: TGTGCCAGCAGTGGAGGGGGTCTTGAGCAGTTCTTC. Its protein product is CASSGGGLEQFF.

The gene calls are TRBV9 and TRBJ1-2; a possible D gene is TRBD1 (6 bases). The germline V gene has CDR1 SGDLS and CDR2 YYNGEE. Deletions cut 0 bases from V and 5 bases from J, with 17 bases between. This CDR3 comprises 16 residues. The CDR3 spells CASSVATSGEAYGYTF. The CDR3 region has the DNA TGTGCCAGCAGCGTAGCGACTTCAGGGGAAGCTTATGGCTACACCTTC.

V is TRBV29-1 and J is TRBJ2-2, with 7 bases matching TRBD1. The CDR3 covers 13 residues. V lost 6 bases to trimming and J lost 7 bases; unmatched junction nucleotides: 8. Germline V gene data show CDR1 as SQVTM and CDR2 as ANQGSEA. CDR3 in amino acids: CSVVTQGNGELFF. The CDR3 bases are TGCAGCGTCGTTACACAGGGGAACGGGGAGCTGTTTTTT.

This rearrangement joins TRBV7-2 to TRBJ2-7; 9 bases line up with TRBD1. CDR1 SGHTA and CDR2 FQGNSA come from the germline V gene. This CDR3 is 15 amino acids long. With 5 bases clipped from V and 2 bases from J, the junction kept 7 bases outside the gene matches. In DNA form, the CDR3 reads TGTGCCAGCAGCCCTTCGGGACAGGGTCCCTACGAGCAGTACTTC. Amino acids: CASSPSGQGPYEQYF.

The chain couples TRBV29-1 to TRBJ2-7; maybe TRBD1 (5 bases). The CDR3 loop spans 13 amino acids. CDR1 and CDR2 from the germline V gene are SQVTM and ANQGSEA. Trimming took off 0 bases at V and 6 bases at J, with 12 bases between the two ends. The CDR3 reads CSVEDRQGGEQYF. CDR3 in DNA: TGCAGCGTTGAAGATCGGCAGGGCGGCGAGCAGTACTTC.

A few counts support this clone. The chain carries TRBV5-1 and TRBJ1-6; no clear D. In germline, CDR1 is SGHRS, CDR2 YFSETQ. Trimming took off 4 bases at V and 7 bases at J, with 12 bases between the two ends. The CDR3 sequence is 14 residues long. The CDR3 sequence: CASSPDGGNSPLHF. The CDR3 region has the DNA TGCGCCAGCAGCCCGGACGGAGGAAATTCACCCCTCCACTTT.

The chain joins TRBV25-1 to TRBJ1-2; D uncertain. Germline loops: CDR1 MGHDK, CDR2 SYGVNS. The CDR3 has 14 amino acids. Trimming removed 3 bases from V and 4 bases from J, with 12 bases in between. The CDR3 is CASSESSYGYGYTF. As DNA, the CDR3 is TGTGCCAGCAGTGAGAGTTCCTACGGCTATGGCTACACCTTC.

This clone has only a few counts. The rearrangement uses TRBV7-2 and TRBJ2-7; perhaps TRBD1 as D (5 bases). With 0 bases removed from V and 2 bases from J, the gap between germline ends came to 14 bases. Germline V gives CDR1 SGHTA, CDR2 FQGNSA. The CDR3 runs to 16 residues. CDR3 coding DNA: TGTGCCAGCAGCTTAGCAGGACACGATCCGACCTACGAGCAGTACTTC. Protein: CASSLAGHDPTYEQYF.

This clone occurred many times. The chain has TRBV4-1 and TRBJ2-1; 7 positions match TRBD1. The CDR3 is 15 amino acids. Unmatched junction bases numbered 8, after V lost 0 bases and J lost 9 bases. Germline V gives CDR1 MGHRA, CDR2 YSYEKL. The CDR3 protein is CASSQDQYRGTEQFF. The CDR3 DNA reads TGCGCCAGCAGCCAAGATCAATACAGGGGAACTGAGCAGTTCTTC.

This clone has only a few counts. The chain links TRBV2 to TRBJ1-1, with 11 bases matching TRBD1. The junction had 6 bases not matched to a gene; V was cut back by 6 bases and J by 3 bases. Germline lookup yields CDR1 SNHLY and CDR2 FYNNEI. The CDR3 extends over 15 amino acids. CDR3 nucleotides: TGTGCCAGCAGCCCCGGACAGGGGGCCTACACTGAAGCTTTCTTT. Encoded protein: CASSPGQGAYTEAFF.

The chain uses TRBV30 and TRBJ1-2; TRBD1 is a possible D gene (6 bases). V lost 4 bases to trimming and J lost 4 bases, with 13 bases between them. From germline, CDR1 is GTSNPN and CDR2 SVGIG (reference sequence). The CDR3 extends over 13 amino acids. DNA for the CDR3: TGTGCCTGGACCATACAGGGCCCCTATGGCTACACCTTC. It codes for CAWTIQGPYGYTF. Combining the CDR3 with reference TRBV30 and TRBJ1-2 gives the whole variable domain SQTIHQWPATLVQPVGSPLSLECTVEGTSNPNLYWYRQAAGRGLQLLFYSVGIGQISSEVPQNLSASRPQDRQFILSSKKLLLSDSGFYLCAWTIQGPYGYTFGSGTRLTVV.

This chain links TRBV11-3 with TRBJ1-2, with a weak D call TRBD1 (5 bases). Germline CDR1 is SGHNT and CDR2 is YENEEA. This CDR3 is built from 13 residues. V was pared by 2 bases and J by 4 bases, with 8 bases between. CDR3 in amino acids: CASSLRDPYGYTF. The CDR3 DNA reads as TGTGCCAGCAGCTTAAGGGACCCCTATGGCTACACCTTC.

The gene calls are TRBV7-2 and TRBJ2-1, with 7 positions matching TRBD2. The CDR3 consists of 14 residues. Germline V gene sequence: CDR1 SGHTA, CDR2 FQGNSA. V gave up 5 bases and J gave up 2 bases; unmatched junction bases: 3. Here the CDR3 reads CASSTGLAYNEQFF. CDR3 coding DNA: TGTGCCAGCAGCACCGGACTAGCCTACAATGAGCAGTTCTTC.